This record concerns one TCR beta chain sequence. Its antigen remains unidentified. No clone much larger than this one lies a single base away; base qualities are absent. The source of the sample is a study of cytotoxic CD8 clonotypes in ibrutinib-treated CLL (TCRdb year 2021). For context, the study as a whole: The cohort was composed of 11 relapsed/refractory and fewer than 16 treatment-naive patients; IGHV unmutated status was identified in some 17 patients. The response samples were drawn at a median of 12 months into treatment, with a range of roughly 6 to 36 months. Every sample from remission and from progressive disease was obtained while the patients were still on ibrutinib. Responses were partial in about 25 patients and complete in 2; after median approximately 67 months follow-up, some 14 stayed in remission and 12 progressed. Cryopreserved peripheral blood mononuclear cells were collected before treatment, at response, and at either disease progression or sustained remission. On average, each sample yielded approximately 250,000 productive templates and 94,082 productive rearrangements. Longitudinal samples were available for about 30% of the 86 trial participants.

In the paper's terms, the time point label means: about 11 months on ibrutinib. Around 1.8 micrograms of genomic DNA were extracted from cryopreserved PBMCs for TCR beta library preparation. High-throughput TCR beta sequencing was performed on longitudinal blood samples from CLL patients receiving ibrutinib monotherapy. The patients were enrolled in a single-center, open-label phase 2 trial of ibrutinib monotherapy. The CDR3 measures 13 amino acids from cysteine to phenylalanine. The entry retains the CDR3 DNA only, 39 bases that are in frame from base 1. CDR1 and CDR2, per the germline V gene (reference sequence), are SGHKS and YYEKEE. The V end gives up 3 bases and the J end 9 bases, leaving 6 bases in the junction not matched to a gene. Here is what the overall study found, with its caveats: At ibrutinib response clonality went up, during sustained remission it held steady, and at progression it dropped back toward baseline. Public clonotypes were found to be uncommon and were observed to contract or remain stable during treatment; the increase in clonality was shown to reflect expansion of private clonotypes at ibrutinib response. Sampling times were not matched between patients in sustained remission and patients whose disease was progressing, and lymph node repertoires were not examined. At baseline, clonality was higher than in age-matched healthy donors and showed a strong correlation with circulating CD8+ T-cell counts.

A MiSeq instrument was used for deep resolution sequencing, which targeted depths ranging from 1 in 1 million up to 1 in 200,000 T cells, with coverage averaging 10x for each clonotype. The immunoSEQ hsTCRB Kit was used to generate the TCR beta libraries. The study's processing was this. The data were analyzed with ImmunoSEQ Analyzer and ImmunoSEQ Data Assistant, and V, D and J gene assignments followed IMGT definitions. Clonality, which ranges from 0 to 1, was calculated by subtracting the normalized Shannon entropy of productive rearrangement frequencies from one. Only overrepresented clonotypes making up at least 0.05% of the repertoire of each patient were included in the public clonotype analysis. Repertoires from about a dozen age-matched healthy donors in immuneACCESS were used as clonality controls. TCRdb carries this immuneACCESS record with in-frame sequences only. Its versions omit some clonotypes, under half of them owing to an unresolved V gene in the studies checked, with the rest unexplained. Clone size and the V and J calls come from that table; the DNA yielded D and trimming. The sample profile shows 130,000 to 150,000 clones; over 60% of them were found once. Of the sample, roughly 13% falls within the top ten clones.

This receptor was taken from a human donor with chronic lymphocytic leukemia. The rearrangement joined TRBV5-5 to TRBJ2-3; 8 bases in the junction line up with TRBD1. Specimen: PBMCs, collected after 12 months of ibrutinib treatment. The DNA sequence follows: TGTGCCAGCAGCTCAGACAGGGGACGCACGCAGTATTTT. This sequence encodes CASSSDRGRTQYF. When the CDR3 is completed using the reference TRBV5-5 and TRBJ2-3 genes on either side, the full variable domain is DAGVTQSPTHLIKTRGQQVTLRCSPISGHKSVSWYQQVLGQGPQFIFQYYEKEERGRGNFPDRFSARQFPNYSSELNVNALLLGDSALYLCASSSDRGRTQYFGPGTRLTVL.